Below, one T cell receptor beta chain is given with its context. This sample was included in a study of blood T cell repertoires in COVID-19. In the study overall: Acute-phase and convalescent COVID-19 samples originated in the United States, Italy and Spain. PBMCs, B-cell-depleted T cells, or T cells were the source of the cDNA or gDNA that made up the material.

Which cohort a participant joined came from the clinical history participants gave. The method was immunoSEQ multiplex PCR; TCRdb's version includes in-frame clones alone and lacks a portion of them. The table records hundreds of thousands of clones, less than 90% of them present only once. Germline CDR1 and CDR2: KGHSH and LQKENI. With 6 bases clipped from V and 3 bases from J, the junction kept 0 bases outside the gene matches. This CDR3 has 12 residues. The sequenced sample was PBMCs or T cells enriched from blood (not recorded which). The chain combines TRBV18 with TRBJ1-1, with 8 nucleotides matching TRBD1. The receptor comes from a woman aged 45-59 years who had recovered from COVID-19. The CDR3 region has the DNA TGTGCCAGCTCGGGACAGGACACTGAAGCTTTCTTT. Its protein is CASSGQDTEAFF.